These 22 T cell receptor beta chains share one sample of origin, sequenced in a study of T cells in Graves' hyperthyroidism and ophthalmopathy. RNA transcripts were the template for amplifying TCR beta CDR3 regions. First-round RT-PCR targeting the TCR CDR3 was performed with the HTBI primer set. TCRdb analysed the multiplex PCR reads with MiXCR anew, one entry per CDR3 protein. The table lists hundreds of thousands of distinct CDR3 sequences, 38% of them singletons. The specimen sequenced was blood. The receptors shown here come from a young man with Graves' hyperthyroidism.

V usage is TRBV2 and J usage is TRBJ2-2, with TRBD1 matching over 9 bases. Germline CDR1 SNHLY, CDR2 FYNNEI. J lost 6 bases, V lost 6 bases, and 11 bases had no gene match. The CDR3 spans 16 residues. The CDR3 DNA follows: TGTGCCAGCAGCTCGTACCTCGGGACAGGGTCCGGGGAGCTGTTTTTT. This encodes CASSSYLGTGSGELFF.

This clonotype was recorded at least ten times. V is TRBV25-1 and J is TRBJ2-7; D possibly corresponds to TRBD1 (5 bases). Germline CDR1 MGHDK, CDR2 SYGVNS. V was cut by 3 bases and J by 1 base, with 16 bases left in between. This CDR3 region has 16 residues. This CDR3 reads CASSDPDSPRSYEQYF. The DNA of the CDR3 is TGTGCCAGCAGTGACCCCGACAGCCCTCGTTCCTACGAGCAGTACTTC.

The chain is built from TRBV5-1 and TRBJ2-5; D possibly corresponds to TRBD1 (6 bases). V lost 5 bases and J lost 5, with 13 bases in between. Germline V gene sequence: CDR1 SGHRS, CDR2 YFSETQ. The CDR3 totals 13 residues. CDR3 bases: TGCGCCAGCAGTGAGGGGGTTGACGAGACCCAGTACTTC. As protein: CASSEGVDETQYF. The full variable domain, with the rest looked up from reference TRBV5-1 and TRBJ2-5, is KAGVTQTPRYLIKTRGQQVTLSCSPISGHRSVSWYQQTPGQGLQFLFEYFSETQRNKGNFPGRFSGRQFSNSRSEMNVSTLELGDSALYLCASSEGVDETQYFGPGTRLLVL.

Turning to this clonotype: The conserved closing phenylalanine or tryptophan is absent in this CDR3, likely reflecting a read error. The chain carries TRBV24-1 and TRBJ2-2; the match to TRBD1 covers 7 bases. The junction had 12 bases not matched to a gene; V was cut back by 11 bases and J by 1 base. The CDR3 loop spans 16 amino acids. Germline V gives CDR1 KGHDR, CDR2 SFDVKD. The DNA for the CDR3 is TGTGCCAGCAGCCAAGTAAGGGGGCTGAACACCGGGGAGCTGTTTTAT. This codes for CASSQVRGLNTGELFY.

This clonotype has just a few counts. The chain carries TRBV4-1 and TRBJ1-1; D is ambiguous. The CDR3 runs to 13 residues. The V gene's germline CDR1 is MGHRA and CDR2 YSYEKL. Trimming shortened V by 8 bases and J by 1 base, and 11 bases separated the two germline ends. CDR3 nucleotide sequence: TGCGCCAGCGGAACCCACGGGAACACTGAAGCTTTCTTT. Its protein is CASGTHGNTEAFF.

CDR3 loop: CASSLWDEKLFF. In DNA, the CDR3 is TGTGCCAGCAGCTTGTGGGACGAAAAACTGTTTTTT. The chain joins TRBV5-4 to TRBJ1-4; a possible D gene is TRBD1 (5 bases). This CDR3 is 12 amino acids long. V was shortened by 1 base and J by 8 bases, with 6 bases between the two germline ends. Per germline, CDR1 SGHNT and CDR2 YYREEE (reference sequence).

This clonotype has at least ten counts. The rearrangement links TRBV12-3 or TRBV12-4 to TRBJ1-1; 8 bases line up with TRBD1. V dropped 5 bases and J dropped 3; count of bases not matched to a gene: 5. The CDR3 runs 14 residues. CDR3 DNA sequence: TGTGCCAGCAGTCCGACACAGGGGGACACTGAAGCTTTCTTT. Translating it yields CASSPTQGDTEAFF.

The V gene is TRBV7-3, the J gene TRBJ1-5; TRBD1 is a possible D gene (6 bases). V lost 0 bases to trimming and J lost 0 bases, with 12 bases between them. Germline V gene sequence: CDR1 SGHTA, CDR2 FQGTGA. The CDR3 is made up of 17 amino acids. Here the CDR3 DNA reads TGTGCCAGCAGCTTAACTGGACAGCTCTATAGCAATCAGCCCCAGCATTTT. Its translation is CASSLTGQLYSNQPQHF.

This rearrangement joins TRBV7-2 to TRBJ1-1, with D tentatively TRBD1 (5 bases). This CDR3 has 15 amino acids. The germline V gene encodes CDR1 SGHTA and CDR2 FQGNSA. V lost 4 bases, J lost 2 bases, and 14 bases lay in between. This CDR3 is CASSWSGTSNTEAFF. The CDR3 nucleotides read TGTGCCAGCAGCTGGTCCGGGACGAGCAACACTGAAGCTTTCTTT.

For this clonotype: This may stem from a read error, because a much larger clone lies one nucleotide away. Since no conserved phenylalanine or tryptophan closes the CDR3, a read error is the likely cause. The genes are TRBV20-1 and TRBJ2-7; D gene uncertain. The CDR3 is 11 residues long. Germline loops: CDR1 DFQATT, CDR2 SNEGSKA (reference sequence). V dropped 3 bases and J dropped 3 bases, with 6 bases sitting between them. CDR3 sequence reads: CSARTSYEQYY. The CDR3 nucleotides read TGCAGTGCTAGGACCAGCTACGAGCAGTACTAC.

The chain combines TRBV10-3 with TRBJ2-6, with D perhaps matching TRBD1 or TRBD2 (5 bases each). V dropped 3 bases and J dropped 3 bases, with 12 bases sitting between them. This CDR3 has 16 residues. Germline V gives CDR1 ENHRY, CDR2 SYGVKD. The CDR3 here is CAISEWWGNGANVLTF. In DNA, the CDR3 is TGTGCCATCAGTGAATGGTGGGGGAATGGGGCCAACGTCCTGACTTTC.

This clonotype came up a few times. The V call is TRBV6-2 or TRBV6-3, the J call TRBJ1-2; TRBD1 aligns across 8 bases. The CDR3 is made up of 16 amino acids. The trim removed 6 bases at V and 0 bases at J, leaving 9 bases unmatched. From germline, CDR1 is MNHEY and CDR2 SVGEGT. The CDR3 is CASRAATGETNYGYTF. As DNA, the CDR3 is TGTGCCAGCAGGGCCGCGACAGGGGAAACTAACTATGGCTACACCTTC.

This clonotype appeared once. The V call is TRBV9, the J call TRBJ1-3; tentative D call: TRBD1 (6 bases). The V and J ends lost 4 bases and 4 bases respectively, with 15 bases between them. Germline V CDR1 and CDR2: SGDLS, YYNGEE. There are 15 residues in the CDR3. The CDR3 DNA reads TGTGCCAGCAGCACACAGGGCGGGGAAGGAAACACCATATATTTT. This encodes CASSTQGGEGNTIYF.

This clonotype came up a few times. The V gene is TRBV15, the J gene TRBJ1-3, with D unresolved. The CDR3 has 16 amino acids. The V gene lost 5 bases and the J gene lost 2 bases, with 16 bases spanning the gap. From germline, CDR1 is LNHNV and CDR2 YYDKDF (reference sequence). CDR3 coding DNA: TGTGCCACCAGCTCGGACCCACAAGCGCCTGGAAACACCATATATTTT. Its protein product is CATSSDPQAPGNTIYF. The variable domain in full, completed from reference TRBV15 and TRBJ1-3, reads DAMVIQNPRYQVTQFGKPVTLSCSQTLNHNVMYWYQQKSSQAPKLLFHYYDKDFNNEADTPDNFQSRRPNTSFCFLDIRSPGLGDTAMYLCATSSDPQAPGNTIYFGEGSWLTVV.

Note on this clonotype: A much larger clone differs by one base, so this may be a read error. J is TRBJ1-2 and V is TRBV5-1; TRBD1 matches 9 bases. Germline trimming cut 4 bases from V and 8 bases from J; bases unmatched to any gene: 9. Germline V lookup: CDR1 SGHRS, CDR2 YFSETQ. This CDR3 is 14 amino acids long. This chain's CDR3 is CASSLVQGAQGYTF. The CDR3 nucleotides read TGCGCCAGCAGCCTAGTACAGGGGGCGCAAGGCTACACCTTC.

The chain's CDR3 is CASSLPVPGQGFYNSPLHF. The CDR3 bases are TGTGCCAGCAGCTTACCCGTCCCGGGACAGGGATTCTATAATTCACCCCTCCACTTT. V is TRBV11-2 and J is TRBJ1-6; TRBD1 aligns across 9 bases. J lost 3 bases, V lost 2 bases, and 11 bases had no gene match. CDR3 length equals 19 residues. Germline CDR1 is SGHAT and CDR2 is FQNNGV.

This clonotype occurred a few times. The gene calls are TRBV6-2 or TRBV6-3 and TRBJ2-2; no reliable D call. This CDR3 is 13 amino acids long. Germline assignment: CDR1 MNHEY and CDR2 SVGEGT. The V end was cut by 2 bases, the J end by 5 bases, with 6 bases between. This chain's CDR3 is CASSYGQTGELFF. In DNA form, the CDR3 reads TGTGCCAGCAGTTACGGGCAGACCGGGGAGCTGTTTTTT.

The chain uses TRBV2 and TRBJ2-2; TRBD2 matches at 10 bases. Per germline, CDR1 SNHLY and CDR2 FYNNEI. With 1 base clipped from V and 6 bases from J, the junction kept 2 bases outside the gene matches. The CDR3 runs 15 residues. The CDR3 here is CASSEDLAGAGELFF. The CDR3 DNA is TGTGCCAGCAGTGAAGACCTAGCGGGAGCCGGGGAGCTGTTTTTT.

This clonotype has just a few counts. The gene calls are TRBV2 and TRBJ2-7; 7 positions match TRBD1. The CDR3 spans 13 residues. V shed 8 bases, J shed 3 bases, and the junction held 7 bases outside the gene matches. CDR1 SNHLY and CDR2 FYNNEI come from the germline V gene. The CDR3 bases are TGTGCCAGCGATGTACAGGGGAACTACGAGCAGTACTTC. Protein: CASDVQGNYEQYF.

This clonotype was counted ten times or more. A read error may account for a junction end that differs from germline. The rearrangement joins TRBV19 to TRBJ1-6, with D perhaps TRBD1 (6 bases). This CDR3 is 8 amino acids long. From germline, CDR1 is LNHDA and CDR2 SQIVND (reference sequence). DNA of the CDR3: TGTGCCAGTTCAGGGGTTTTATTT. This translates into CASSGVLF. Filled out from reference TRBV19 and TRBJ1-6, the complete variable domain reads DGGITQSPKYLFRKEGQNVTLSCEQNLNHDAMYWYRQDPGQGLRLIYYSQIVNDFQKGDIAEGYSVSREKKESFPLTVTSAQKNPTAFYLCASSGVLFGNGTRLTVT.

About this clonotype: This clone may be a read error of a much larger clone one base away. This chain joins TRBV6-1 and TRBJ1-1; 9 bases agree with TRBD1. The CDR3 is 14 amino acids. Germline CDR1 reads MNHNS; CDR2 reads SASEGT. The CDR3 nucleotides read TGTGCCAGCAGACTACAGGGGGCAAACACTGAAGCTCTCTTT. It specifies CASRLQGANTEALF.

V usage is TRBV29-1 and J usage is TRBJ1-1; D ambiguous. Per germline, CDR1 SQVTM and CDR2 ANQGSEA. The CDR3 has 10 residues. Trimming shortened V by 8 bases and J by 8 bases, and 12 bases separated the two germline ends. Here the CDR3 reads CSSPLGEAFF. CDR3 sequence (DNA): TGCAGCAGTCCCTTAGGGGAAGCTTTCTTT.